Sequencing of this T cell receptor beta chain was carried out in a study of early T cells in non-severe SARS-CoV-2 infection. Background on the study: Sequencing targeted bulk RNA from unsorted whole blood, leaving chains unpaired.

Germline V CDR1 and CDR2: SGDLS, YYNGEE. Trimming stripped 3 bases from V and 3 bases from J, with 6 bases between. This CDR3 spans 12 amino acids. TCRdb processed the 5' RACE reads anew with MiXCR; each CDR3 protein has one entry. The table shows 100,000 to 150,000 distinct CDR3 sequences, with just under 15% occurring only once. The chain links TRBV9 to TRBJ1-2; D unresolved. Sequencing used whole blood. The source of this sequence is an adult who was a healthcare worker with PCR-confirmed SARS-CoV-2 infection or an uninfected control (not recorded which). The CDR3 DNA sequence: TGTGCCAGCAGCGGAAGTTACTATGGCTACACCTTC. Its protein product is CASSGSYYGYTF.